The 24 T cell receptor beta chains below were found in one sample sequenced in a study of T-cell reconstitution after alpha-beta-depleted transplantation in children. Molecular barcoding with unique molecular identifiers was used for the TCRbeta library. TCRdb passed the PCR reads through MiXCR, listing each CDR3 protein once. Here the sample spans over 150,000 distinct CDR3 sequences, 11% being singletons. This specimen consisted of PBMCs, obtained before TCRalphabeta/CD19-depleted stem cell transplant. The receptors shown here come from a boy between 2 and 10 years old with acute myeloid leukemia, due to receive a stem cell transplant.

This clonotype was seen at least ten times. V usage is TRBV20-1 and J usage is TRBJ1-5; the match to TRBD1 covers 8 bases. Trimming at V came to 4 bases and at J to 4 bases, leaving 12 bases not matched to a gene. This CDR3 has 16 amino acids. Germline-derived CDR1 and CDR2 are DFQATT and SNEGSKA (reference sequence). In DNA, the CDR3 is TGCAGTGCTATCCCCATAGACAGGGGACAAAATCAGCCCCAGCATTTT. Translation gives CSAIPIDRGQNQPQHF.

In this sample, this clonotype turned up many times. The V gene is TRBV28, the J gene TRBJ2-1; no firm D call. V was clipped by 7 bases and J by 6 bases, with 10 bases between them. CDR1 and CDR2 from the germline V gene are MDHEN and SYDVKM. This CDR3 has 12 amino acids. The CDR3 here is CASMRLTNEQFF. CDR3 sequence (DNA): TGTGCCAGCATGAGGCTGACCAATGAGCAGTTCTTC.

This clonotype was seen ten or more times. This rearrangement joins TRBV6-5 to TRBJ1-6; D possibly corresponds to TRBD1 (5 bases). CDR3 size: 16 residues. V was shortened by 6 bases and J by 9 bases, with 21 bases between the two germline ends. Looked up from germline, CDR1 is MNHEY and CDR2 is SVGAGI. CDR3 nucleotide sequence: TGTGCCAGCAGCCCCTGGAGGGGAGTTCGGGCTTCACCCCTCCACTTT. Its translation is CASSPWRGVRASPLHF.

In this sample, this clonotype turned up many times. The CDR3 sequence: CASSRSGTGFSYEQYF. The CDR3 nucleotides read TGTGCCAGCAGCCGGTCCGGGACAGGTTTCTCCTACGAGCAGTACTTC. The rearrangement joins TRBV7-9 to TRBJ2-7; 8 bases line up with TRBD1. The V segment lost 5 bases and the J segment 0 bases; nucleotides outside the gene matches: 9. The CDR3 is made up of 16 amino acids. CDR1 is SEHNR and CDR2 is FQNEAQ in the germline V gene (reference sequence).

The sample holds many counts of this clonotype. The chain uses TRBV28 and TRBJ2-7, with 9 bases identical to TRBD1. CDR1 is MDHEN, CDR2 SYDVKM, per germline. V shed 6 bases, J shed 6 bases, and the junction held 9 bases outside the gene matches. The CDR3 extends over 14 amino acids. The CDR3 here is CASRIQGALGEQYF. For the CDR3, the DNA is TGTGCCAGCAGAATACAGGGGGCGCTGGGCGAGCAGTACTTC.

This clonotype was recorded many times. The J gene is TRBJ2-1, the V gene TRBV30; D might be TRBD1 (6 bases). Germline assignment: CDR1 GTSNPN and CDR2 SVGIG (reference sequence). Trimming took off 3 bases at V and 6 bases at J, with 21 bases between the two ends. This CDR3 has 16 amino acids. DNA for the CDR3: TGTGCCTGGAGAACTTCCGGGACATCTTTAGGCAATGAGCAGTTCTTC. Translated: CAWRTSGTSLGNEQFF.

Comments on this clonotype: With a much larger clone just one base away, this may be a read error. The DNA of the CDR3 is TGCAATGCTACCCGATCGGTGGGATCAACCGGGGAGCAGTACTTC. Translating gives CNATRSVGSTGEQYF. The rearrangement links TRBV20-1 to TRBJ2-7; D is ambiguous. The CDR3 loop spans 15 amino acids. Germline values: CDR1 DFQATT, CDR2 SNEGSKA (reference sequence).

Ten or more counts support this clonotype. The chain carries TRBV20-1 and TRBJ2-7, with 11 positions matching TRBD2. There are 15 residues in the CDR3. The germline V gene encodes CDR1 DFQATT and CDR2 SNEGSKA (reference sequence). After removal of 6 bases from V and 3 bases from J, the junction contained 10 bases not matched to a gene. DNA of the CDR3: TGCAGTGCACGACAACCTAGCGGGAGGCACTACGAGCAGTACTTC. Residues: CSARQPSGRHYEQYF.

This clonotype was found a few times. V and J are TRBV3-1 and TRBJ1-5; TRBD1 matches 9 bases. V shed 0 bases, J shed 4 bases, and the junction held 10 bases outside the gene matches. The CDR3 loop spans 18 amino acids. Germline V gene sequence: CDR1 LGHDT, CDR2 YNNKEL (reference sequence). CDR3 loop: CASSQDPLGQGQNQPQHF. CDR3 nucleotide sequence: TGTGCCAGCAGCCAAGATCCTCTCGGACAGGGGCAAAATCAGCCCCAGCATTTT.

This clonotype was observed at least ten times. J is TRBJ2-5 and V is TRBV5-1; TRBD2 aligns across 8 bases. This CDR3 has 16 amino acids. Germline CDR1 is SGHRS and CDR2 is YFSETQ. The junction had 5 bases not matched to a gene; V was cut back by 0 bases and J by 1 base. The CDR3 reads CASSLGASGPQETQYF. CDR3 in DNA: TGCGCCAGCAGCTTGGGGGCTAGCGGGCCCCAAGAGACCCAGTACTTC.

This clonotype was observed at least ten times. This chain joins TRBV20-1 and TRBJ2-7; 9 bases match TRBD2. The CDR3 loop spans 12 amino acids. Germline V lookup: CDR1 DFQATT, CDR2 SNEGSKA (reference sequence). Losses at the gene ends were 5 bases for V and 3 bases for J; bases not matched to a gene: 2. The CDR3 spells CSAPTSGYEQYF. The CDR3, as DNA: TGCAGTGCTCCGACTAGCGGCTACGAGCAGTACTTC.

In its sample, this clonotype was seen many times. This chain uses TRBV10-1 with TRBJ2-2; D possibly corresponds to TRBD2 (6 bases). The germline V gene has CDR1 WNHNN and CDR2 SYGVQD (reference sequence). The CDR3 is made up of 17 amino acids. Trimming shortened V by 1 base and J by 6 bases, and 18 bases separated the two germline ends. CDR3: CASSEFPGSGGAGELFF. The CDR3 bases are TGCGCCAGCAGTGAGTTCCCGGGAAGCGGAGGGGCCGGGGAGCTGTTTTTT.

This clonotype was observed at least ten times. The chain is built from TRBV11-2 and TRBJ1-2; 7 bases agree with TRBD1. The V and J ends lost 5 bases and 2 bases, in that order; junction bases with no gene match: 5. The CDR3 is made up of 14 amino acids. Germline V gene data show CDR1 as SGHAT and CDR2 as FQNNGV. CDR3 loop: CASSPGDRNYGYTF. CDR3 DNA sequence: TGTGCCAGCAGCCCAGGGGACAGAAACTATGGCTACACCTTC.

This clonotype has a count of ten or more. This chain uses TRBV5-1 with TRBJ2-1; the D gene could be TRBD1 or TRBD2 (5 bases each). The CDR3 length is 19 residues. Deletions cut 2 bases from V and 1 base from J, with 22 bases between. Germline CDR1 and CDR2: SGHRS and YFSETQ. The CDR3 region is CASSFPTGPRMGSYNEQFF. CDR3 nucleotide sequence: TGCGCCAGCAGCTTCCCCACGGGACCAAGGATGGGGTCCTACAATGAGCAGTTCTTC.

This clonotype was seen only a few times. A much larger clonotype is one base distant, so this may be a read error. The V gene is TRBV7-8, the J gene TRBJ1-2; D is perhaps TRBD1 (5 bases). The CDR3 runs 14 residues. The V and J ends lost 0 bases and 12 bases respectively, with 17 bases between them. Germline values: CDR1 SGHVS, CDR2 FQNEAQ. For the CDR3, the DNA is TGTGCCAGCAGCTTAGCGGGGCAGGGCTTCGGCGACACCTTC. Protein: CASSLAGQGFGDTF.

This clonotype occurred many times. This rearrangement joins TRBV29-1 to TRBJ2-1; 9 bases line up with TRBD2. Germline trimming cut 6 bases from V and 5 bases from J; bases unmatched to any gene: 8. From germline, CDR1 is SQVTM and CDR2 ANQGSEA. The CDR3 totals 14 residues. The CDR3 here is CSVEGLAVNNEQFF. CDR3 coding DNA: TGCAGCGTGGAGGGACTAGCAGTGAACAATGAGCAGTTCTTC.

This clonotype occurred many times. The genes are TRBV20-1 and TRBJ2-1; the D is unclear. The CDR3 totals 16 residues. Trimming removed 1 base from V and 5 bases from J, with 18 bases in between. From germline, CDR1 is DFQATT and CDR2 SNEGSKA (reference sequence). The chain's CDR3 is CSARGVSSLLDNEQFF. The CDR3 nucleotides are TGCAGTGCTAGAGGGGTCAGCTCCCTTTTAGACAATGAGCAGTTCTTC.

This clonotype was found many times. The chain recombines TRBV7-2 with TRBJ1-2; 10 nucleotides line up with TRBD1. The junction had 12 bases not matched to a gene; V was cut back by 1 base and J by 13 bases. This CDR3 has 15 residues. CDR1 and CDR2 from the germline V gene are SGHTA and FQGNSA. The CDR3 reads CASSLVIGGQGPATF. In DNA, the CDR3 is TGTGCCAGCAGCTTAGTGATAGGGGGACAGGGGCCTGCCACCTTC.

This clonotype was seen at least ten times. The chain links TRBV7-9 to TRBJ2-1, with 15 nucleotides matching TRBD2. This CDR3 has 19 amino acids. V trimming: 5 bases; J trimming: 5 bases; junction bases outside the gene matches: 13. The germline gives CDR1 SEHNR, CDR2 FQNEAQ (reference sequence). The CDR3 region is CASSPQFGLAGGFDNEQFF. The CDR3 DNA sequence: TGTGCCAGCAGCCCACAGTTCGGACTAGCGGGAGGGTTTGACAATGAGCAGTTCTTC.

This clonotype came up a few times. The rearrangement links TRBV4-2 to TRBJ1-2, with TRBD1 identical over 7 bases. The V gene's germline CDR1 is LGHNA and CDR2 YNFKEQ. V trimming: 8 bases; J trimming: 6 bases; junction bases outside the gene matches: 12. The CDR3 has 14 residues. CDR3 in amino acids: CASSIPGQTNGYTF. The CDR3 DNA sequence: TGTGCCAGCTCTATCCCGGGACAGACCAATGGCTACACCTTC.

This clonotype appeared many times. The chain combines TRBV5-6 with TRBJ2-7; 9 bases line up with TRBD2. This CDR3 spans 14 amino acids. CDR1 is SGHDT, CDR2 YYEEEE, per germline. The ends lost 8 bases at V and 4 bases at J; junction bases unmatched: 10. CDR3 loop: CASSPGLASYEQYF. For the CDR3, the DNA is TGTGCCAGTAGTCCGGGACTAGCCTCTTACGAGCAGTACTTC. Based on the CDR3 plus reference TRBV5-6 and TRBJ2-7, the full variable domain is DAGVTQSPTHLIKTRGQQVTLRCSPKSGHDTVSWYQQALGQGPQFIFQYYEEEERQRGNFPDRFSGHQFPNYSSELNVNALLLGDSALYLCASSPGLASYEQYFGPGTRLTVT.

With respect to this clonotype: A much larger clone lies one base from this, so it may be a read error. J is TRBJ2-7 and V is TRBV5-6; D might be TRBD1 (6 bases). The CDR3 length is 12 residues. Germline CDR1 reads SGHDT; CDR2 reads YYEEEE. The CDR3, as DNA: TGTGCCAGCAGCCGGGACACCTACGAGCGGTACTTC. This encodes CASSRDTYERYF.

This clonotype was detected ten times or more. The rearrangement links TRBV3-1 to TRBJ2-7; 11 nucleotides match TRBD2. The V gene's germline CDR1 is LGHDT and CDR2 YNNKEL (reference sequence). J was trimmed by 4 bases and V by 6 bases; bases with no gene match: 20. The CDR3 extends over 19 amino acids. The CDR3 region is CASRRYQRGTSGGRYEQYF. The CDR3 coding sequence is TGTGCCAGCAGGCGGTACCAGCGGGGGACTAGCGGAGGGAGGTACGAGCAGTACTTC.

This clonotype was observed at least ten times. This chain connects TRBV29-1 to TRBJ1-2, with TRBD1 matching over 7 bases. CDR3 length: 13 residues. Germline CDR1 and CDR2: SQVTM and ANQGSEA. V lost 4 bases and J lost 7; bases outside the gene matches: 9. The DNA of the CDR3 is TGCAGCGTTGTCCGGACAGGTTTTCGTGGCTACACCTTC. Translating gives CSVVRTGFRGYTF.